The sequence of this T cell receptor beta chain was determined in a study of T cells in Graves' hyperthyroidism and ophthalmopathy. Findings and limits, study-wide: Ophthalmopathy was told apart from stable hyperthyroidism by a 13 V-J model. Among thyroid clonotypes expanded above 0.001, most also appeared in blood.

Isolation of PBMCs was performed on around 9.3 ml fresh peripheral blood. This clonotype has only a few counts. As yet, its antigen is unknown. There were TCR beta CDR3 regions amplified from RNA transcripts. The HTBI primer set drove a first-round RT-PCR of the TCR CDR3. From the multiplex PCR reads, TCRdb called clonotypes with MiXCR, one entry per CDR3 protein. The sample yields a few hundred thousand distinct CDR3 sequences, around 15% seen once. The V segment lost 6 bases and the J segment 8 bases; nucleotides outside the gene matches: 10. Germline lookup yields CDR1 DFQATT and CDR2 SNEGSKA (reference sequence). The CDR3 is 14 residues long.

Sample: blood. The chain joins TRBV20-1 to TRBJ1-4, with 9 bases matching TRBD1. The receptor was derived from a woman between 40 and 55 years old with Graves' ophthalmopathy. The CDR3 loop reads CSAHTGGFGEKLFF. CDR3 sequence (DNA): TGCAGTGCGCACACAGGGGGCTTTGGGGAAAAACTGTTTTTT.